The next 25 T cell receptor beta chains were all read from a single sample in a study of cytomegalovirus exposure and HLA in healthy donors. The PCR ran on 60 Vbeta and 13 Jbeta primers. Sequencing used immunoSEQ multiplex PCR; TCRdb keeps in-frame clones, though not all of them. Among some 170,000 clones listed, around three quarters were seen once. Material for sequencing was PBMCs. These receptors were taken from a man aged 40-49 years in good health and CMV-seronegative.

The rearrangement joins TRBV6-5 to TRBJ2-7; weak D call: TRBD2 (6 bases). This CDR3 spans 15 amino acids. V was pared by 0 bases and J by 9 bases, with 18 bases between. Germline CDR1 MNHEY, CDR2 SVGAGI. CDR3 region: CASSYSGTGYDGQYF. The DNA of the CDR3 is TGTGCCAGCAGTTACTCCGGGACTGGATACGATGGGCAGTACTTC.

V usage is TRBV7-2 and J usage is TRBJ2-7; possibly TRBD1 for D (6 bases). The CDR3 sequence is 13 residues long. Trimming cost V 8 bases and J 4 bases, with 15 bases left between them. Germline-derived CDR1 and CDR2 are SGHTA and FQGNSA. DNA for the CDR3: TGTGCCAGCGGATCTGGCAGGGGTTACGAGCAGTACTTC. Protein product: CASGSGRGYEQYF.

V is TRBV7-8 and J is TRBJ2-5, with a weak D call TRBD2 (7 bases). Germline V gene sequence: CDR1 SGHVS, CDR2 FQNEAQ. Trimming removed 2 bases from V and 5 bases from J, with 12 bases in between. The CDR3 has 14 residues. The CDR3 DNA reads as TGTGCCAGCAGCTTACGGGGGGCTGGGGAGACCCAGTACTTC. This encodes CASSLRGAGETQYF.

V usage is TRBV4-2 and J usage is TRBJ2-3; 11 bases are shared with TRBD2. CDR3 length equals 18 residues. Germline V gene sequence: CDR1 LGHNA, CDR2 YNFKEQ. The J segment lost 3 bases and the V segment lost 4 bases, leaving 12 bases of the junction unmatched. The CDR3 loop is CASSPLAGGGMGTDTQYF. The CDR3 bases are TGTGCCAGCAGCCCTCTAGCGGGAGGAGGAATGGGGACAGATACGCAGTATTTT.

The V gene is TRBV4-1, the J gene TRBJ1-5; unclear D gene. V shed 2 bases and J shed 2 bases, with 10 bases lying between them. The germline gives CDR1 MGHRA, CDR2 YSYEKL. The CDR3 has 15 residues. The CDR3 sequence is CASSQRHGGNQPQHF. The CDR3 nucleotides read TGCGCCAGCAGCCAACGCCATGGAGGCAATCAGCCCCAGCATTTT.

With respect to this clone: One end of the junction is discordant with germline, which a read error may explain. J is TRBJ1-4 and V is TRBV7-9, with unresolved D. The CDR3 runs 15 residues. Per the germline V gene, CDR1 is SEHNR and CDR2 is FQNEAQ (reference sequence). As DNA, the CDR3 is TGTTCCAGCAGCTTAGAGGAGTTCCCTAATGAAAAACTGTTTTTT. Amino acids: CSSSLEEFPNEKLFF.

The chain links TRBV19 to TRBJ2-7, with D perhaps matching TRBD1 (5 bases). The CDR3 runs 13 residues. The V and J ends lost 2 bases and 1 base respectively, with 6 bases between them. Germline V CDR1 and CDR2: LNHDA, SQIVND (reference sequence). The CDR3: CASSIQGSYEQYF. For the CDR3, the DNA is TGTGCCAGTAGTATACAGGGTTCCTACGAGCAGTACTTC.

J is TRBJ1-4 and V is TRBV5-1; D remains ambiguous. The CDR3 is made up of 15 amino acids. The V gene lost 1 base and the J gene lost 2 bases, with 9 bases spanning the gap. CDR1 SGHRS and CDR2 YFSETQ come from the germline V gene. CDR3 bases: TGCGCCAGCAGCTTGCTATCGGGGACTAATGAAAAACTGTTTTTT. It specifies CASSLLSGTNEKLFF. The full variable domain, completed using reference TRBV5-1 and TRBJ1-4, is KAGVTQTPRYLIKTRGQQVTLSCSPISGHRSVSWYQQTPGQGLQFLFEYFSETQRNKGNFPGRFSGRQFSNSRSEMNVSTLELGDSALYLCASSLLSGTNEKLFFGSGTQLSVL.

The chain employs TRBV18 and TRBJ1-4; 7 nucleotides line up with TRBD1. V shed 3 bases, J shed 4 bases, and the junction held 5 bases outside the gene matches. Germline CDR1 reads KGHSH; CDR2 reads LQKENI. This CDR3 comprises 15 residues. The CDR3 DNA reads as TGTGCCAGCTCACCTCTACAGGGGAATAATGAAAAACTGTTTTTT. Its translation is CASSPLQGNNEKLFF.

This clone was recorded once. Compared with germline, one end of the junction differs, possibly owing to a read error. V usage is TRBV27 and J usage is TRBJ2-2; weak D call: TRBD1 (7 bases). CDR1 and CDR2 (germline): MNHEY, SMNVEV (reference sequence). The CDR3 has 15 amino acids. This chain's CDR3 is CASRRQGGNSGELFF. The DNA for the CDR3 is TGTGCCAGCAGGCGACAGGGCGGGAACTCCGGGGAGCTGTTTTTT.

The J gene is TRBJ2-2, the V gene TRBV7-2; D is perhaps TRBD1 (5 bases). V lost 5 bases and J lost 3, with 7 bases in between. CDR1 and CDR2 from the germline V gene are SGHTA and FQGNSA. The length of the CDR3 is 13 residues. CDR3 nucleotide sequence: TGTGCCAGCAGCCGGACACACACCGGGGAGCTGTTTTTT. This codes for CASSRTHTGELFF.

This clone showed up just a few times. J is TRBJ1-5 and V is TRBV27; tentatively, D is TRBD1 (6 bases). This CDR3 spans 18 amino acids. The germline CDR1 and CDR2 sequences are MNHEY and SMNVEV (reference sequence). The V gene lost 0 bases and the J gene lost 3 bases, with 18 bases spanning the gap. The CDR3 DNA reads TGTGCCAGCAGTTTATCTCCCCGGGCAGGGGCTATCAATCAGCCCCAGCATTTT. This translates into CASSLSPRAGAINQPQHF.

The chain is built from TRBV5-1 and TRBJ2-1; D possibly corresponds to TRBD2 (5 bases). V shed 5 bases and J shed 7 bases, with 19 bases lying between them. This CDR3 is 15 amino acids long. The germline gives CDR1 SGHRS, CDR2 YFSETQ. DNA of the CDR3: TGCGCCAGCAGATTCGAAGCCCACACGGGGAATGAGCAGTTCTTC. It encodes CASRFEAHTGNEQFF.

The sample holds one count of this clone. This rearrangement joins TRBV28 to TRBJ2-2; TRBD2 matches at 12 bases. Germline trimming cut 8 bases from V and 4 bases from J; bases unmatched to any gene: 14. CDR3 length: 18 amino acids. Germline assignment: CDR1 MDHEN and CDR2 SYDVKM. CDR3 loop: CASFRSGLAGAGTGELFF. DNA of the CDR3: TGTGCCAGCTTTAGATCGGGACTAGCGGGTGCTGGCACCGGGGAGCTGTTTTTT.

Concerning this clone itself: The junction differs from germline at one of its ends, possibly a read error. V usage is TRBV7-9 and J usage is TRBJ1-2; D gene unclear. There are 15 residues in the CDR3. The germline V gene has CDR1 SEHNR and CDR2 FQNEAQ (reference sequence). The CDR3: CSSSRDRPRNYGYTF. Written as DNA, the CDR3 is TGTTCCAGCAGCCGAGACCGACCTAGGAACTATGGCTACACCTTC.

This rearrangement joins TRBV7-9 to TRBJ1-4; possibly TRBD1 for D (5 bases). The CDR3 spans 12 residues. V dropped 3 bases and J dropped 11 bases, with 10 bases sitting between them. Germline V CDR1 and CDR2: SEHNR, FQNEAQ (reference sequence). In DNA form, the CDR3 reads TGTGCCAGCAGCTTGGACACGGCGAAACTGTTTTTT. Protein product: CASSLDTAKLFF.

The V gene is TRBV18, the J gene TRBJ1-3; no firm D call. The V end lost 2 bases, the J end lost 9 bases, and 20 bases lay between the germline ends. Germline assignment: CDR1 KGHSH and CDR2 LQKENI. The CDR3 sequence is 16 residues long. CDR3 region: CASSPGLATNGGTIYF. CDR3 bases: TGTGCCAGCTCACCAGGTTTAGCCACTAACGGCGGCACCATATATTTT.

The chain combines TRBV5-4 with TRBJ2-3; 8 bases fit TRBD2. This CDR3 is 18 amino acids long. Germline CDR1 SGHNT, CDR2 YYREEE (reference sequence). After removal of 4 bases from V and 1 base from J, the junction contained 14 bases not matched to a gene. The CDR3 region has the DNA TGTGCCAGCAGCCCAGGACTAGCTTCTATACTCGGCACAGATACGCAGTATTTT. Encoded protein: CASSPGLASILGTDTQYF.

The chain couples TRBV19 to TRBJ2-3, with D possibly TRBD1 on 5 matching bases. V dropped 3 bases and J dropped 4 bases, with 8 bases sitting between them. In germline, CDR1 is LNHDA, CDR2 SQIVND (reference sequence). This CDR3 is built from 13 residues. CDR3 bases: TGTGCCAGTAGTATGCAGGGCGCAGATACGCAGTATTTT. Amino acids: CASSMQGADTQYF. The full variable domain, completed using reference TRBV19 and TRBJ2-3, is DGGITQSPKYLFRKEGQNVTLSCEQNLNHDAMYWYRQDPGQGLRLIYYSQIVNDFQKGDIAEGYSVSREKKESFPLTVTSAQKNPTAFYLCASSMQGADTQYFGPGTRLTVL.

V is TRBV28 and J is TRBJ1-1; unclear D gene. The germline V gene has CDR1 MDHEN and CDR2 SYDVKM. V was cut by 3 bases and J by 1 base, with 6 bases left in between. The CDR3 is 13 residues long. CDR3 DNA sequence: TGTGCCAGCAGTTTGAGAGGGAACACTGAAGCTTTCTTT. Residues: CASSLRGNTEAFF.

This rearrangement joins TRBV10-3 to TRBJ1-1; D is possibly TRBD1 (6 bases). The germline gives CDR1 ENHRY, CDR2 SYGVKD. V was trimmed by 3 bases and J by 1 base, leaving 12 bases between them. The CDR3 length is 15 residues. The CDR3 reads CAISEPDRKNTEAFF. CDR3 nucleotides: TGTGCCATCAGTGAACCGGACAGAAAGAACACTGAAGCTTTCTTT.

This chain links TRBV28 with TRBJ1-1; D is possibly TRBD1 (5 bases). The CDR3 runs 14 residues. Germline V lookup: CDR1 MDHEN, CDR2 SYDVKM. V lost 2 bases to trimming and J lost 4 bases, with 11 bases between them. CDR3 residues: CASSLVRGGTEAFF. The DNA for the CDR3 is TGTGCCAGCAGTTTAGTTCGGGGGGGCACTGAAGCTTTCTTT.

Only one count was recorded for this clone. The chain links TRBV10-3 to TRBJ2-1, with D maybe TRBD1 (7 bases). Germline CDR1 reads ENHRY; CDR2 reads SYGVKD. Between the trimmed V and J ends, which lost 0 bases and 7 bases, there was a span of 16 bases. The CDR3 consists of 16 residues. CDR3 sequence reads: CAISESQAGGWNEQFF. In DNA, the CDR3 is TGTGCCATCAGTGAGTCTCAGGCAGGGGGGTGGAATGAGCAGTTCTTC.

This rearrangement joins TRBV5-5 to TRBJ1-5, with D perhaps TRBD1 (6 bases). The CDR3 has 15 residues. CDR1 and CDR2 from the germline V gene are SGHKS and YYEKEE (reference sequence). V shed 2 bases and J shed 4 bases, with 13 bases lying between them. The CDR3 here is CASSFAPQGNQPQHF. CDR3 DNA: TGTGCCAGCAGCTTTGCGCCCCAGGGGAATCAGCCCCAGCATTTT.

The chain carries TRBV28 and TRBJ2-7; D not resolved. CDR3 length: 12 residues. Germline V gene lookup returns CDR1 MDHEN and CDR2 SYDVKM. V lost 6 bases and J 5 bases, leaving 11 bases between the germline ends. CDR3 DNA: TGTGCCAGCAGGACCACCGGAGACGAGCAGTACTTC. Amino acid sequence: CASRTTGDEQYF.